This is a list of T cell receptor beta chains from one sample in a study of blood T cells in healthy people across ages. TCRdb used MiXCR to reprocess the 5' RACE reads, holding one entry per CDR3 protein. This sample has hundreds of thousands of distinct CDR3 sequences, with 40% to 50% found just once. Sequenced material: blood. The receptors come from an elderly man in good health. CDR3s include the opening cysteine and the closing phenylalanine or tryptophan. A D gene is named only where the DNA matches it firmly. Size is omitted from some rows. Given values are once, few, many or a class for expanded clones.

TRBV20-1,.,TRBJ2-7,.,CSAAGDRTYEQYF,TGCAGTGCTGCGGGGGACAGGACCTACGAGCAGTACTTC
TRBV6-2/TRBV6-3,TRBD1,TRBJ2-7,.,CAGSYRATGGEQYF,TGTGCCGGCAGTTACCGTGCGACAGGGGGCGAGCAGTACTTC
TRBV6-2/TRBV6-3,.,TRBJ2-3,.,CASSLSGVPDTQYF,TGTGCCAGCAGTTTATCGGGAGTTCCAGATACGCAGTATTTT
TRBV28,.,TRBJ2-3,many,CASSSAQGILPAQYF,TGTGCCAGCAGTTCGGCACAGGGTATTCTCCCGGCGCAGTATTTT
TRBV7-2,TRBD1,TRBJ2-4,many,CASSPAGTGSPKNIQYF,TGTGCCAGCAGCCCGGCCGGGACAGGGAGCCCGAAAAACATTCAGTACTTC
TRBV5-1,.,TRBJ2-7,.,CASSLSANEQYF,TGCGCCAGCAGCTTGTCGGCGAACGAGCAGTACTTC
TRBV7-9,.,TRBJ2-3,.,CASSIYRDQKDTQYF,TGTGCCAGCAGCATTTACAGGGATCAGAAAGATACGCAGTATTTT
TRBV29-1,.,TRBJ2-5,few,CSVGLATGETQYF,TGCAGCGTGGGTCTTGCGACAGGAGAGACCCAGTACTTC
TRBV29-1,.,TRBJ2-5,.,CSVEAFRDGQETQYF,TGCAGCGTTGAAGCCTTCCGGGACGGACAAGAGACCCAGTACTTC
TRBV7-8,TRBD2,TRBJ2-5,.,CASSLILAGVNEQYF,TGTGCCAGCAGCTTAATACTAGCGGGAGTCAATGAGCAGTACTTC
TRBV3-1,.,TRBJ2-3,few,CASSQRGLGLDTQYF,TGTGCCAGCAGCCAAAGAGGACTCGGCCTAGATACGCAGTATTTT
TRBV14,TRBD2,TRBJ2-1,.,CASSQERAGGYNEQFF,TGTGCCAGCAGCCAAGAGCGAGCGGGAGGCTACAATGAGCAGTTCTTC
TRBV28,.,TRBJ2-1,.,CASREADSYNEQFF,TGTGCCAGCAGGGAGGCGGACTCCTACAATGAGCAGTTCTTC
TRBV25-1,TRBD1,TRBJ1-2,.,CASSPTGTGGGGYTF,TGTGCCAGCAGTCCTACCGGGACAGGGGGCGGCGGCTACACCTTC
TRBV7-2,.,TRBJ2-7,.,CASSLSSRGTARSYEQYF,TGTGCCAGCAGCTTATCTTCAAGGGGGACGGCGCGCTCCTACGAGCAGTACTTC
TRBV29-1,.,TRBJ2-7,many,CSVRAGTDSYEQYF,TGCAGCGTGCGCGCCGGGACTGACTCCTACGAGCAGTACTTC
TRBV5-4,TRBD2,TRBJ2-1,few,CASSLAVREGLNEQFF,TGTGCCAGCAGCTTGGCGGTGAGGGAGGGCCTGAATGAGCAGTTCTTC
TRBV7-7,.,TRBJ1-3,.,CASSAGPRAGNTIYF,TGTGCCAGCAGCGCCGGCCCCCGCGCTGGAAACACCATATATTTT
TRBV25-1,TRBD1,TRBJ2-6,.,CASSEYRGTSGANVLTF,TGTGCCAGCAGTGAATACAGGGGGACCTCTGGGGCCAACGTCCTGACTTTC
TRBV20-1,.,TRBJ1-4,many,CSAQATNEKLFF,TGCAGTGCACAAGCAACTAATGAAAAACTGTTTTTT
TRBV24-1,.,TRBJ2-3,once,CATRDRTDTQYF,TGTGCCACCCGGGACCGTACAGATACGCAGTATTTT
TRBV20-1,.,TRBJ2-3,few,CSGGENTDTQYF,TGCAGTGGGGGGGAGAACACAGATACGCAGTATTTT
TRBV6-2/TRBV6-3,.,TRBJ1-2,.,CASSRAVDGGYTF,TGTGCCAGCAGTAGGGCCGTCGACGGGGGCTACACCTTC
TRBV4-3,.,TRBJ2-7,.,CASSQVGRSSYEQYF,TGCGCCAGCAGCCAAGTTGGACGGAGCTCCTACGAGCAGTACTTC
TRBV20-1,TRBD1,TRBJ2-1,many,CSAREGQGASNEQFF,TGCAGTGCTAGAGAGGGGCAGGGGGCCTCCAATGAGCAGTTCTTC
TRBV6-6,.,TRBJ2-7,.,CACSYREDTNEQYF,TGTGCCTGCAGTTACAGGGAGGACACCAACGAGCAGTACTTC
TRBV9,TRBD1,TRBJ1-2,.,CASSVAPTGAIGYTF,TGTGCCAGCAGCGTAGCCCCGACAGGGGCTATTGGCTACACCTTC
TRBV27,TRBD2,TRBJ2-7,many,CASSFVSGLAYEQYF,TGTGCCAGCAGTTTTGTCTCGGGACTAGCTTACGAGCAGTACTTC
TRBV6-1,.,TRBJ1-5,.,CASSERTVRQPQHF,TGTGCCAGCAGTGAAAGGACGGTGCGTCAGCCCCAGCATTTT
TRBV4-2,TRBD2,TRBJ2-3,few,CASSARLAGVSDTQYF,TGTGCCAGCAGCGCCCGACTAGCGGGGGTCTCAGATACGCAGTATTTT
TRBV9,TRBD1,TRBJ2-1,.,CASSDRRTGGSNEQFF,TGTGCCAGCAGCGACCGGAGGACAGGGGGCTCTAATGAGCAGTTCTTC
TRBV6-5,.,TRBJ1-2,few,CASRDSGNGGYTF,TGTGCCAGCAGGGACTCAGGGAACGGGGGCTACACCTTC
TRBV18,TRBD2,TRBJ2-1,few,CASSPGTSGGSEQFF,TGTGCCAGCTCACCGGGGACTAGCGGAGGGAGTGAGCAGTTCTTC
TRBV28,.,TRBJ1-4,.,CASSLGFNPSGEKLFF,TGTGCCAGCAGTTTAGGGTTTAACCCATCCGGTGAAAAACTGTTTTTT